The subject of this entry is one T cell receptor beta chain. As yet, its antigen is unknown. The junction had 7 bases not matched to a gene; V was cut back by 6 bases and J by 6 bases. The CDR3 is 14 amino acids. CDR1 and CDR2 (germline): MDHEN, SYDVKM. These data are taken from a study of T cell responses to AZD1222 COVID-19 vaccine. Findings and limits, study-wide: Reportedly, nearly half the spike-specific TCRs target unmutated variant regions. White British ancestry dominated among donors, who included more females, and clonal diversity was possibly underestimated. Mapped onto spike, vaccine-associated CD4 TCRs spanned it and were dominant at 160-218 and 743-854.

The assay was immunoSEQ multiplex PCR, and TCRdb's table has in-frame clones only and misses some. Of some 110,000 clones listed, 88% were seen once; the top ten hold less than 9.5%. The sample consisted of peripheral blood, taken on day 0 of AZD1222 vaccination. The chain joins TRBV28 to TRBJ1-5; 8 bases map to TRBD1. The TCR was taken from an adult in good health. The CDR3 loop is CASRKQGGIQPQHF. CDR3 nucleotide sequence: TGTGCCAGCAGGAAACAGGGGGGGATTCAGCCCCAGCATTTT.